This TCR beta chain is from a study of T cell repertoires in cytomegalovirus infection (dated by TCRdb to about 2019). Regarding the research as a whole: Peptide stimulations targeted recently identified HLA-C-restricted CMV epitopes, whose presentation resists viral immunomodulation, together with well-studied HLA-B-restricted epitopes. The HLA type of each donor mattered for the analysis, because public TCR beta signatures pointed to carriage of CMV infection along with the matching HLA type.

Findings and caveats that apply to the study as a whole: In both this cohort and an independent roughly 350-donor cohort, the cumulative frequency of public TCR beta family members distinguished carriers of CMV infection plus the relevant HLA type. In the ex vivo response, HLA-C-restricted CMV-specific TCR beta clonotypes were dominant, and in two of eight donors the single most frequent clonotype came from this HLA-C-restricted group.

For sequencing, an Illumina HiSeq 1500 was employed. The raw public reads went through TCRdb reprocessing: fastp at Q25, MiXCR clone calling, in-frame beta chains kept. Each record represents a unique CDR3 protein, reported with the most common genes and DNA among its rows. Here the sample has approximately 590,000 distinct CDR3 sequences; 40% occur a single time. About 48% of the sample rests with the top ten. This clonotype was seen more than once but under ten times. It has no known antigen specificity. The input lacks base qualities; no much larger clone sits a single base away. The germline V gene specifies SGHTA as CDR1 and FQGNSA as CDR2. The CDR3 covers 13 residues, taking in both the cysteine and the phenylalanine. Only the CDR3 part of the read is kept: 39 bases, read in frame from the first base. V is pared back by 5 bases and J by 7 bases, with 9 bases lying between the germline termini.

In light of the paper, this sample's treatment or condition label describes: in vitro stimulation with specific CMV peptide epitopes to enrich CMV-specific T cells. This clonotype was sampled from a human donor in good health (CMV status not recorded). Some clones in this sample may be carry-over from other donors' samples. The input for sequencing was cultured PBMCs, taken from culture after CMV antigen stimulation. The sequence joins TRBV7-2 to TRBJ1-6, with an unclear D gene assignment. The nucleotide sequence is TGTGCCAGCAGCGAACAGAGGAATTCACCCCTCCACTTT. Its translation reads: CASSEQRNSPLHF.